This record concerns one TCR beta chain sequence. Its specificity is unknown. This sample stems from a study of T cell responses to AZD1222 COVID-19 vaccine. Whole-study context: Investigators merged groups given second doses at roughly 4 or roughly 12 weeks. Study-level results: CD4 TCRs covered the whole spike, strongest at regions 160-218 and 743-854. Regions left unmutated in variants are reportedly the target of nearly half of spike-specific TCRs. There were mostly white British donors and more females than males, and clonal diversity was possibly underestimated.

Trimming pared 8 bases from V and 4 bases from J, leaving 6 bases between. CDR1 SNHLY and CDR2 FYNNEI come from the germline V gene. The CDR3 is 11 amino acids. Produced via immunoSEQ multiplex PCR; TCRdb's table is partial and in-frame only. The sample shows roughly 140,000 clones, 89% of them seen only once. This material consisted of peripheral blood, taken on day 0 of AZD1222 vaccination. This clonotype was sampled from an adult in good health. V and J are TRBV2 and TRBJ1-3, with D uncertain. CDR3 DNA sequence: TGTGCCAGCCAGACCGGAAACACCATATATTTT. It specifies CASQTGNTIYF.